A selection of T cell receptor beta chains follows, all from one sample in a study of graft-versus-host responses after intestinal transplantation. Here immunoSEQ multiplex PCR was the method, and the copy in TCRdb shows in-frame clones only, minus some. Of 20,000 or so clones listed, about 65% are singletons. The sample was ileum tissue, taken around 20 days after intestinal transplant. The receptors stem from a human patient who received an intestinal transplant, so some T cells may come from the graft donor. Both conserved end residues are part of each CDR3. A D gene is named only where the DNA matches it firmly. Clone size is given for some rows only: seen once, a few or many times, or a class if the clone is expanded.

cdr3_nt,cdr3_aa,v_call,clone_size,j_call,d_call
TGTGCCAGCGGGTGGGAGACTAGATCCAATGAGCAGTTCTTC,CASGWETRSNEQFF,TRBV27,few,TRBJ2-1,NA
TGTGCCAGCAGCGTAAGCGGTAGCGGGGGGGCCGAGACCCAGTACTTC,CASSVSGSGGAETQYF,TRBV9,NA,TRBJ2-5,TRBD2
TGTGCCACCGTAACAGGGTTCGGCTATGGCTACACCTTC,CATVTGFGYGYTF,TRBV7-2,NA,TRBJ1-2,NA
TGTGCCAGCAGCTTAGCGGGGGGGGCCGCAGATACGCAGTATTTT,CASSLAGGAADTQYF,TRBV7-9,NA,TRBJ2-3,NA
TGTGCCAGCAGTTTATCGAAGTCAGGTCCGGCAGGGTTGTTAGGCAGAAACTACGAGCAGTACTTC,CASSLSKSGPAGLLGRNYEQYF,TRBV27,NA,TRBJ2-7,NA
TGCGCCAGCAGCTTGATACAGTTGAACACTGAAGCTTTCTTT,CASSLIQLNTEAFF,TRBV5-1,NA,TRBJ1-1,NA
TGTGCCAGCAGCTTGTCCGGGGTCGGTCAGCCCCAGCATTTT,CASSLSGVGQPQHF,TRBV5-4,NA,TRBJ1-5,NA
TGTGCCAGCACTGCAGGAGGGGCCCCCATGGCTGAAGCTTTCTTT,CASTAGGAPMAEAFF,TRBV2,few,TRBJ1-1,NA
TGTGCCAGCAGTGTACTAGCGGGAGTGGCTGAGCAGTTCTTC,CASSVLAGVAEQFF,TRBV2,NA,TRBJ2-1,TRBD2
TGCGCCAGCAGCTCTCCCCTAGCGGGAACTATATACGAGCAGTACTTC,CASSSPLAGTIYEQYF,TRBV5-1,few,TRBJ2-7,TRBD2
TGTGCCACCAGCAGAGATAGGTTGGGCGGGAACCCGTACGAGCAGTACTTC,CATSRDRLGGNPYEQYF,TRBV15,NA,TRBJ2-7,NA
TGTGCCAGCTCACCACAGGTGACAGGGACTCCCTACAATGAGCAGTTCTTC,CASSPQVTGTPYNEQFF,TRBV18,NA,TRBJ2-1,NA
TGTGCCACCTGGTTTGGGCAGGGACACTCACCCCTCCACTTT,CATWFGQGHSPLHF,TRBV6-1,NA,TRBJ1-6,NA
TGTGCCAGCTCCTTCTCGAGGGCCGCACTAGGCTATGGCTACACCTTC,CASSFSRAALGYGYTF,TRBV27,NA,TRBJ1-2,NA
TGTGCCAGCAGTTTTATTGGGGGGATAGGCAATCAGCCCCAGCATTTT,CASSFIGGIGNQPQHF,TRBV27,NA,TRBJ1-5,NA
TGTGCCAGCAGCGCCGGAGGTAGAGGCGGGGAGCTGTTTTTT,CASSAGGRGGELFF,TRBV7-9,NA,TRBJ2-2,NA
TGCGCCAGCAGCTTGGTTACGGTCTACGATGAGCAGTTCTTC,CASSLVTVYDEQFF,TRBV5-1,NA,TRBJ2-1,NA
TGCGCCAGCAGCCAAAGGGACAGGGTAAAGCGCCCCTCCTACGAGCAGTACTTC,CASSQRDRVKRPSYEQYF,TRBV4-1,once,TRBJ2-7,TRBD1
TGTGCCAGCAGTCATTTCCCCCAGTCCTACAATGAGCAGTTCTTC,CASSHFPQSYNEQFF,TRBV7-9,NA,TRBJ2-1,NA
TGTGCCAGCAGCCGAGAGACAGGGTTTAACTATGGCTACACCTTC,CASSRETGFNYGYTF,TRBV4-2,few,TRBJ1-2,TRBD1
TGTGCCAGTAGTGTCGCTAGCGGGCAATACAATGAGCAGTTCTTC,CASSVASGQYNEQFF,TRBV19,NA,TRBJ2-1,TRBD2
TGTGCCAGCAGCTTAGTAGCAGCGGGGCTCCAAGAGACCCAGTACTTC,CASSLVAAGLQETQYF,TRBV7-8,NA,TRBJ2-5,TRBD2
TGTGCCAGCAGCCTCGGGACAGGGGGCCACGAGCAGTACTTC,CASSLGTGGHEQYF,TRBV4-2,NA,TRBJ2-7,TRBD1
TGCGCCAGCAGCCAAGGCGCCAATGAGCAGTTCTTC,CASSQGANEQFF,TRBV4-1,NA,TRBJ2-1,NA
TGCGCCAGCAGCCAAACATACACAGGGAACTACGAGCAGTACTTC,CASSQTYTGNYEQYF,TRBV4-3,NA,TRBJ2-7,NA
TGCGCCAGCAGTGAGTTGGCGGGGGACGGGCAAGAGACCCAGTACTTC,CASSELAGDGQETQYF,TRBV10-1,NA,TRBJ2-5,TRBD2
TGTGCCTGGACCGGGACACCTAATCAGCCCCAGCATTTT,CAWTGTPNQPQHF,TRBV30,few,TRBJ1-5,NA
TGTGCCAGCTCGCCGGGGGGTTTGGTATACACTGAAGCTTTCTTT,CASSPGGLVYTEAFF,TRBV18,NA,TRBJ1-1,NA
TGTGCCAGCAGCTTAGGCTATGGGGTTTCGGGAGGAAACACCATATATTTT,CASSLGYGVSGGNTIYF,TRBV13,NA,TRBJ1-3,NA
TGTGCCAGCAGGCCAGCGACCTACGAGCAGTACTTC,CASRPATYEQYF,TRBV28,NA,TRBJ2-7,NA
TGTGCCTGGAGCCCTGGGACTAGCGGTCTCGAGCAGTACTTC,CAWSPGTSGLEQYF,TRBV30,NA,TRBJ2-7,TRBD2